What follows describes a single T cell receptor (beta chain). This clonotype was observed at least ten times. Its cognate antigen has yet to be identified. The sample holds no much larger clone one base away, and base qualities are not on file. Patients with ophthalmopathy had moderately to severely active disease, with a Clinical Activity Score of 3 or more, a NOSPECS grade of 4 or more, and a disease duration of less than 3 months. Anyone with other autoimmune diseases, uncontrolled infections, pregnancy or lactation was excluded from the study. Diagnosis relied on clinical symptoms, serum thyroxine, TRAb, thyroid ultrasound and orbital computed tomography. Ficoll-Paque density gradient centrifugation was used to isolate PBMCs from approximately 11 ml of fresh peripheral blood. Trizol reagent was used to extract the total RNA, and its quality was then checked on an Agilent 2100 Bioanalyzer. The data derive from a study of Graves' ophthalmopathy and Graves' hyperthyroidism (dated 2018 in TCRdb). Study-wide context: Peripheral blood was collected before any treatment was given, at the time of initial diagnosis. To explore V-J signatures that distinguish ophthalmopathy from hyperthyroidism, a discovery set of 100 patients was enrolled, made up of about 40 with ophthalmopathy and some 58 with stable hyperthyroidism. T-cell repertoires of thyroid tissue and blood were compared in several hyperthyroidism patients. An independent validation cohort was composed of fewer than 20 hyperthyroidism patients and 17 patients who later progressed from hyperthyroidism to ophthalmopathy. After sampling, hyperthyroidism patients received methimazole starting at 30 mg daily, and ophthalmopathy patients received high-dose intravenous methylprednisolone. The 100 or so discovery patients were randomly split 7:3 into training and test sets. In total, 135 blood samples were TCR-sequenced: 40 to 45 ophthalmopathy, some 75 hyperthyroidism and some 17 hyperthyroidism-to-ophthalmopathy patients. TCR beta repertoire signatures were used to distinguish Graves' ophthalmopathy from Graves' hyperthyroidism and to predict progression to ophthalmopathy.

TCR beta CDR3 regions were amplified from RNA transcripts for repertoire sequencing. A first-round RT-PCR used HTBI primers with the Qiagen OneStep RT-PCR kit, followed by a second-round multiplex PCR, size selection and purification. Sequencing of the libraries was carried out on an Illumina HiSeq2000 in paired-end mode with 100 bp reads. The study's own analysis went as follows. SOAPnuke was used to process the reads, throwing out any read that had adapters, had uncalled bases, had a mean Phred below 15, or lacked an exact constant-primer or identifier match. COPE v1.2.5 was used to merge high-quality paired reads. Each unique nucleotide sequence was treated as a clonotype, and MiTCR v1.1 was used to align the clonotypes to the IMGT TRB V, D and J references. The analysis was limited to V-J combinations with a frequency above 0.0001, which together covered over 98% of repertoires. A TCR clonal expansion and chaos score per V-J combination was defined as the ratio of F50 clonal expansion to chaos observed in the TCRdist matrix. Welch's t-statistics and random forest were used to reduce features to 13 V-J combinations, which were fed into a naive Bayes classifier. Thyroid-blood repertoire similarity was quantified with the Morisita-Horn index. TCRdb passed the public sequencing reads through fastp at Q25 and MiXCR, retaining productive beta sequences. Every entry covers one CDR3 protein and lists the most common genes and DNA from its rows. TCRdb's processing, not the study's, gives the V and J calls here. The sample contains some 210,000 distinct CDR3 sequences, just under 30% of them found a single time. Clones ranked in the top ten supply approximately 8.6% of the sample.

Results and caveats for the whole study, not just this receptor: In validation, the model predicted ophthalmopathy progression with more than 70% sensitivity and approximately 78% specificity; approximately 12 predicted patients were CT-confirmed with GO in a median of approximately 6.5 months. No statistical method was used to set the sample size in advance, and the investigators knew which group each participant was assigned to. Most of the expanded thyroid clonotypes with a frequency above 0.001 were also detected in blood, and it was suggested that the thyroid immune response may be reflected by blood repertoires. In cross-validation, the 13-signature model distinguished ophthalmopathy from stable hyperthyroidism with just over 85% sensitivity and 81.08% specificity, while in the test set the corresponding values were about 79% and 69%.

Relative to germline, V is 3 bases shorter and J is 2 bases shorter, with 7 bases between their ends. Counted from cysteine to phenylalanine, this CDR3 has 14 amino acids. The retained sequence is limited to the CDR3, 42 bases, with the frame set at the first base. CDR1 and CDR2, looked up from the germline V gene (reference sequence), are LNHDA and SQIVND. Sequencing was carried out using peripheral blood. The sequence came from a man between 50 and 59 years old with Graves' ophthalmopathy. Donor details come from another sample of the same person, matched by shared clones. The chain couples TRBV19 to TRBJ2-2; the D gene is unclear. Here the CDR3 is given as CASSIGRNTGELFF. Here is the DNA: TGTGCCAGTAGTATCGGGCGAAACACCGGGGAGCTGTTTTTT. Supplemented by the reference TRBV19 and TRBJ2-2 proteins around the CDR3, the complete variable domain is DGGITQSPKYLFRKEGQNVTLSCEQNLNHDAMYWYRQDPGQGLRLIYYSQIVNDFQKGDIAEGYSVSREKKESFPLTVTSAQKNPTAFYLCASSIGRNTGELFFGEGSRLTVL.